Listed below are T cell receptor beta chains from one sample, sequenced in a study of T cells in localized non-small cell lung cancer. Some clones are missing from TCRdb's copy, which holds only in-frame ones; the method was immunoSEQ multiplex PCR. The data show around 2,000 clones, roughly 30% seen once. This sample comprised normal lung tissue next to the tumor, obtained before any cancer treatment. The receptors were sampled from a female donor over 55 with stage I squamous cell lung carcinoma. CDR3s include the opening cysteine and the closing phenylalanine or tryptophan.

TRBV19	CASQRDRVGTDTQYF
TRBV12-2	CASRSGQGSYEQYF
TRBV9	CASSGEGQGTDTQYF
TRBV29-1	CSVLKDGEKLFF
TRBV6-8	CASSRGVNTEAFF
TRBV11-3	CASSLRGQVHAFATNEKLFF
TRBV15	CATALPGQGIAGANVLTF
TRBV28	CASSFLPEADTQYF
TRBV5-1	CASSLGAAGANVLTF
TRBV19	CASSTRGGPSSGANVLTF
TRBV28	CASSGTDSSWKGYTF
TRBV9	CASSEGTDEQFF
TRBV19	CASSMSPGVMYEQYF
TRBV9	CASSAQGRGHNEQFF
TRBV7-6	CASSLGPVSTDTQYF
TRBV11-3	CASSLWPRVGSNQPQHF
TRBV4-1	CASSQDPPSGSRVTQYF
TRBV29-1	CSAWDRGLDEQYF
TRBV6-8	CASSLRGALEAFF
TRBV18	CASSPQVPGRDTQYF
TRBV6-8	CASSYSSKGTDTQYF
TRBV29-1	CSVEELAGVPFF
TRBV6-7	CASSYSSEQYF
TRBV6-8	CASSYSGQEDYEQYF
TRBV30	CAWRGGPTPLNYGYTF
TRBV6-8	CASSTGRRDSPLHF
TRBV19	CASRPGQGKETQYF
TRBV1	CASSRGLQGTGGETQYF
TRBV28	CASSFGGGGIQETQYF
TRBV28	CASSLQLAGAVEQFF
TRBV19	CASTGLRGTEAFF
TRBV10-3	CAISENSGEPDEQYF
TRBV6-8	CATRGTNTGELFF
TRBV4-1	CASSHQGSGTGNGYTF
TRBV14	CASSLWTQNTGELFF
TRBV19	CASSIDQAGSSGELFF
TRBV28	CASSPGGVGTDTQYF
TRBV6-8	CASSPLMVNNEQFF
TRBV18	CASSPVGFTEAFF
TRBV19	CASSILGQLGNEQFF
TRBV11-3	CASSLSLGPSSGNTIYF
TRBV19	CASSLTGDYGYTF
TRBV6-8	CASSFQDRVKDNEQFF
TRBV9	CASSPSTPYEQYF
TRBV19	CASSAYFTGEGQPQHF
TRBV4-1	CASSQWGGGQETQYF
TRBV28	CASSSYGLGLEQYF
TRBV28	CASSSPGDTGELFF
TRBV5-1	CASSLYQGTLSTDTQYF
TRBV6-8	CASSASQGTNEQYF
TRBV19	CASTKEGLDTEAFF
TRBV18	CASSLQGNQPQHF